Following are 18 T cell receptor beta chains from one sample sequenced in a study of vaccination and CD4 T cells after COVID-19 (dated by TCRdb to the early 2020s). Antigens of these TCRs are unknown. The library was made by PCR. These reads were obtained on an Illumina iSeq 100. TCR sequencing of DNA from cultured CD4+ T cells used the Oncomine TCR Beta short-read assay at the Johns Hopkins FTIC core. The public reads were reprocessed in TCRdb via fastp at Q25 and MiXCR, keeping in-frame beta chains. Each entry merges the rows of one CDR3 protein and shows their most common DNA and genes. Within this sample are fewer than 20,000 distinct CDR3 sequences, with around two fifths of them counted one time only. The ten largest clonotypes hold approximately 7% of the sample. This specimen's treatment or condition label, per the study, means: approximately nine-day PBMC culture with coronavirus spike peptide pools or control peptides (ViraFEST assay).

The sample was CD4+ T cells from blood, cultured in vitro, taken after SARS-CoV-2 vaccination. These receptors were obtained from a human donor who had recovered from COVID-19.

This clonotype was seen only a few times. This sequence joins TRBV7-2 and TRBJ1-3; no firm D call. Trimming removed 0 bases from V and 3 bases from J, with 0 bases in between. CDR1 SGHTA and CDR2 FQGNSA come from the germline V gene. The CDR3 runs 12 residues. CDR3 region: CASSLAGNTIYF. The CDR3 nucleotides are TGTGCCAGCAGCTTAGCTGGAAACACCATATATTTT.

This clonotype was counted between two and nine times. The chain has TRBV19 and TRBJ2-4; possible D gene TRBD2, 6 bases. V was clipped by 3 bases and J by 5 bases, with 20 bases between them. The CDR3 is 17 amino acids. Germline V gives CDR1 LNHDA, CDR2 SQIVND (reference sequence). The CDR3 loop reads CASSIDVRGGNQNIQYF. The DNA of the CDR3 is TGTGCCAGTAGTATCGATGTACGAGGAGGGAACCAAAACATTCAGTACTTC.

The J gene is TRBJ2-6, the V gene TRBV28, with D unclear. V lost 5 bases to trimming and J lost 1 base, with 6 bases between them. This CDR3 spans 14 amino acids. Germline CDR1 and CDR2: MDHEN and SYDVKM. The CDR3 DNA reads as TGTGCCAGCAGTCAACCATCTGGGGCCAACGTCCTGACTTTC. Translation: CASSQPSGANVLTF.

This clonotype was picked up one time. CDR3 coding DNA: TGTGCCAGCAGTACCGAGACCGGAGGATATGGCTACACCTTC. This gives the protein CASSTETGGYGYTF. The rearrangement links TRBV6-1 to TRBJ1-2; D is undetermined. V dropped 5 bases and J dropped 5 bases, with 15 bases sitting between them. The CDR3 contains 14 residues. CDR1 is MNHNS, CDR2 SASEGT, per germline.

The chain joins TRBV28 to TRBJ2-7, with 12 bases identical to TRBD2. This CDR3 has 15 residues. Germline CDR1 MDHEN, CDR2 SYDVKM. The ends lost 5 bases at V and 2 bases at J; junction bases unmatched: 4. The DNA for the CDR3 is TGTGCCAGCAGTACGTGGACTAGCGGGGCCTACGAGCAGTACTTC. Translating it yields CASSTWTSGAYEQYF.

This chain connects TRBV7-8 to TRBJ1-4, with no clear D. The CDR3 totals 11 residues. V was shortened by 5 bases and J by 13 bases, with 11 bases between the two germline ends. The germline V gene has CDR1 SGHVS and CDR2 FQNEAQ. CDR3 bases: TGTGCCAGCAGCCCGGGCGGGCCACTGTTTTTT. Translating gives CASSPGGPLFF.

J is TRBJ2-7 and V is TRBV9; 9 bases match TRBD1. V was clipped by 0 bases and J by 6 bases; unmatched bases: 7. Looked up from germline, CDR1 is SGDLS and CDR2 is YYNGEE. The CDR3 contains 15 residues. In DNA form, the CDR3 reads TGTGCCAGCAGCGTAGACGGGACAGGGTCATCCGAGCAGTACTTC. It translates to CASSVDGTGSSEQYF.

The DNA of the CDR3 is TGTGCCAGCAGCCCGGACTCCACCAATGAGCAGTTCTTC. Protein product: CASSPDSTNEQFF. The J gene is TRBJ2-1, the V gene TRBV7-8, with TRBD2 as a possible D gene (5 bases). CDR3 length equals 13 residues. Germline CDR1 is SGHVS and CDR2 is FQNEAQ. Trimming left V 5 bases short and J 6 bases short, with 11 bases between.

The V gene is TRBV20-1, the J gene TRBJ1-5, with TRBD1 matching over 7 bases. CDR3 length: 17 amino acids. The V segment lost 3 bases and the J segment 0 bases; nucleotides outside the gene matches: 11. Germline V lookup: CDR1 DFQATT, CDR2 SNEGSKA (reference sequence). As DNA, the CDR3 is TGCAGTGCTAGCAATACAGGGGTCGACAATAGCAATCAGCCCCAGCATTTT. This gives the protein CSASNTGVDNSNQPQHF.

The V gene is TRBV15, the J gene TRBJ2-3, with TRBD1 matching 10 bases. Germline values: CDR1 LNHNV, CDR2 YYDKDF (reference sequence). This CDR3 has 14 residues. V trimming: 9 bases; J trimming: 4 bases; junction bases outside the gene matches: 7. The CDR3 bases are TGTGCCACGGACAGGGGGTTGTCTCCAGATACGCAGTATTTT. This codes for CATDRGLSPDTQYF.

V usage is TRBV6-1 and J usage is TRBJ2-4; possibly TRBD2 for D (6 bases). The germline gives CDR1 MNHNS, CDR2 SASEGT. V was shortened by 5 bases and J by 6 bases, with 11 bases between the two germline ends. The CDR3 loop spans 13 amino acids. CDR3 nucleotide sequence: TGTGCCAGCAGTCCGGGACTTGGAAACATTCAGTACTTC. Translating gives CASSPGLGNIQYF.

The chain recombines TRBV19 with TRBJ2-6; D tentatively fits TRBD1 or TRBD2 (5 bases each). Per germline, CDR1 LNHDA and CDR2 SQIVND (reference sequence). The ends were cut back, 5 bases at V and 1 base at J, with 9 bases in the middle. This CDR3 spans 15 amino acids. The CDR3 nucleotides read TGTGCCAGTAGTCGAGGGACGTCTGGGGCCAACGTCCTGACTTTC. This codes for CASSRGTSGANVLTF.

V usage is TRBV11-3 and J usage is TRBJ2-2; 11 bases fit TRBD2. The ends lost 5 bases at V and 7 bases at J; junction bases unmatched: 6. Germline CDR1 and CDR2: SGHNT and YENEEA. CDR3 length: 15 amino acids. The CDR3: CASSPGLAGSGELFF. Here the CDR3 DNA reads TGTGCCAGCAGCCCAGGACTAGCGGGCAGCGGGGAGCTGTTTTTT. The whole variable domain, filled in from reference TRBV11-3 and TRBJ2-2, reads EAGVVQSPRYKIIEKKQPVAFWCNPISGHNTLYWYLQNLGQGPELLIRYENEEAVDDSQLPKDRFSAERLKGVDSTLKIQPAELGDSAVYLCASSPGLAGSGELFFGEGSRLTVL.

The CDR3 coding sequence is TGTGCCAGCAGATCGACAGGGGGCGCGAGGTATGGCTACACCTTC. Residues: CASRSTGGARYGYTF. The rearrangement links TRBV28 to TRBJ1-2, with 10 bases that match TRBD1. There are 15 residues in the CDR3. Looked up from germline, CDR1 is MDHEN and CDR2 is SYDVKM. J lost 5 bases, V lost 6 bases, and 9 bases had no gene match.

About this clonotype: Just one base apart from a much larger clone, this may be a read error. The chain employs TRBV6-1 and TRBJ1-1; D unresolved. CDR1 and CDR2 from the germline V gene are MNHNS and SASEGT. The CDR3 contains 11 residues. CDR3 bases: TGTGCCAGCGGTAAGGGAACTGGAGCTTTCTTT. This gives the protein CASGKGTGAFF.

A few counts support this clonotype. The chain combines TRBV7-6 with TRBJ2-7, with 8 bases lining up with TRBD1. This CDR3 spans 16 amino acids. Germline V CDR1 and CDR2: SGHVS, FNYEAQ. V shed 4 bases and J 4 bases; nucleotides not matched to a gene: 12. The chain's CDR3 is CASSSGTGVGGYEQYF. The DNA for the CDR3 is TGTGCCAGCAGCTCCGGGACAGGAGTTGGCGGATACGAGCAGTACTTC. Supplemented by reference TRBV7-6 and TRBJ2-7, the full variable domain reads GAGVSQSPRYKVTKRGQDVALRCDPISGHVSLYWYRQALGQGPEFLTYFNYEAQQDKSGLPNDRFSAERPEGSISTLTIQRTEQRDSAMYRCASSSGTGVGGYEQYFGPGTRLTVT.

This clonotype came up a few times. The chain is built from TRBV20-1 and TRBJ2-5; 13 bases match TRBD2. This CDR3 is built from 15 residues. Germline values: CDR1 DFQATT, CDR2 SNEGSKA (reference sequence). Unmatched junction bases numbered 7, after V lost 4 bases and J lost 5 bases. The CDR3 spells CSAMTSGRPEETQYF. The CDR3 DNA follows: TGCAGTGCTATGACTAGCGGGAGGCCGGAGGAGACCCAGTACTTC.

V and J are TRBV6-5 and TRBJ1-2; 7 nucleotides match TRBD1. Germline CDR1 reads MNHEY; CDR2 reads SVGAGI. CDR3 length: 14 residues. Losses at the gene ends were 0 bases for V and 8 bases for J; bases not matched to a gene: 6. The CDR3 region has the DNA TGTGCCAGCAGTTACTCGGACAGGATGGGCGGCTACACCTTC. Amino acid sequence: CASSYSDRMGGYTF.